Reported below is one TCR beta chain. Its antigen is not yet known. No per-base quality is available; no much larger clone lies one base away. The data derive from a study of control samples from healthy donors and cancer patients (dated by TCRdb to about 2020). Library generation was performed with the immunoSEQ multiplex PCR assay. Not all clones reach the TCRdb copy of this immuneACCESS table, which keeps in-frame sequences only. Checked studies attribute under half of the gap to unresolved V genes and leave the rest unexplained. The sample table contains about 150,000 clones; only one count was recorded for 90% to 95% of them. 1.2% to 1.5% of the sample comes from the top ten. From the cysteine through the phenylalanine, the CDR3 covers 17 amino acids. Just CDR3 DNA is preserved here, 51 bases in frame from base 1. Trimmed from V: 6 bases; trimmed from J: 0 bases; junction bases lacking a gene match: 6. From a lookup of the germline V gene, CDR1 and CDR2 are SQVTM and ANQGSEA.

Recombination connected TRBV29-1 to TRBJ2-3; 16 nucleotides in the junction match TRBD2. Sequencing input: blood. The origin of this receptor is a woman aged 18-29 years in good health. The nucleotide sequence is TGCAGCGTCCCCGGGACTAGCGGGAGGGGGAGCACAGATACGCAGTATTTT. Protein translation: CSVPGTSGRGSTDTQYF.